This T cell receptor beta chain derives from a study of T-cell memory formation after mild COVID-19. Across the study: Across donors, TCR clusters were largely donor specific.

This clonotype has a handful of counts. Constant-segment primers were used for 5'RACE, and the resulting TCR alpha and TCR beta cDNA libraries carried sample barcodes and UMIs. Each CDR3 protein gets one entry after TCRdb re-called the 5' RACE reads with MiXCR. This table holds about 350,000 distinct CDR3 sequences, roughly an eighth found once. V lost 3 bases to trimming and J lost 3 bases, with 14 bases between them. The germline gives CDR1 SEHNR, CDR2 FQNEAQ (reference sequence). The CDR3 extends over 15 amino acids. The source of this sequence is a man younger than 35 who had mild COVID-19 (a few samples of this study predate the infection). Cell type and time point are not known. The V and J genes are TRBV7-9 and TRBJ1-2, with D uncertain. Sample: PBMCs or a T cell subset sorted from them (not recorded which). The CDR3 DNA reads TGTGCCAGCAGCTTTGGCCGCGGCAGTTACTATGGCTACACCTTC. It is translated as CASSFGRGSYYGYTF. Combining the CDR3 with reference TRBV7-9 and TRBJ1-2 gives the whole variable domain DTGVSQNPRHKITKRGQNVTFRCDPISEHNRLYWYRQTLGQGPEFLTYFQNEAQLEKSRLLSDRFSAERPKGSFSTLEIQRTEQGDSAMYLCASSFGRGSYYGYTFGSGTRLTVV.